Each of the 21 T cell receptor beta chains below was sequenced from the same sample in a study of vaccination effects on CD4 cells after COVID-19. Their specific antigens are unknown. Clones were read by immunoSEQ multiplex PCR, and TCRdb kept only the in-frame ones, dropping some. The sample holds fewer than 75,000 clones, 65% to 80% seen once. Cultured cells yielded isolated CD4+ T cells after 10 days. Either the BNT162b2 or mRNA-1273 vaccine was given to participants in two doses. Sample: CD4+ T cells from PBMCs cultured without peptide, taken after COVID-19 vaccination. Every receptor here comes from a human donor who received a COVID-19 vaccine.

The rearrangement uses TRBV6-5 and TRBJ1-1; the D gene is possibly TRBD1 (5 bases). V was shortened by 2 bases and J by 4 bases, with 17 bases between the two germline ends. Germline V gene lookup returns CDR1 MNHEY and CDR2 SVGAGI. The CDR3 is 16 amino acids. The CDR3 spells CASSYVRAGMSTEAFF. In DNA form, the CDR3 reads TGTGCCAGCAGTTACGTTCGGGCAGGGATGAGCACTGAAGCTTTCTTT.

The chain combines TRBV11-2 with TRBJ2-7; no clear D gene. There are 11 residues in the CDR3. Germline CDR1 is SGHAT and CDR2 is FQNNGV. V dropped 2 bases and J dropped 7 bases, with 6 bases sitting between them. In DNA form, the CDR3 reads TGTGCCAGCAGCTTATTGGCAGAGCAGTACGTC. Its protein product is CASSLLAEQYV.

This chain links TRBV2 with TRBJ2-2; D call uncertain. CDR3 length: 13 amino acids. The V gene lost 2 bases and the J gene lost 7 bases, with 8 bases spanning the gap. CDR1 is SNHLY and CDR2 is FYNNEI in the germline V gene. The CDR3 coding sequence is TGTGCCAGCAGTGAATGGGTGGACGGGGAGCTGTTTTTT. It is translated as CASSEWVDGELFF.

The J gene is TRBJ2-5, the V gene TRBV30; perhaps TRBD1 as D (6 bases). V dropped 1 base and J dropped 5 bases, with 8 bases sitting between them. Germline V lookup: CDR1 GTSNPN, CDR2 SVGIG (reference sequence). The CDR3 has 12 amino acids. The CDR3 sequence: CAWSDRAETQYF. CDR3 coding DNA: TGTGCCTGGAGTGACAGGGCGGAGACCCAGTACTTC. The variable domain in full, with the rest retrieved from reference TRBV30 and TRBJ2-5, is SQTIHQWPATLVQPVGSPLSLECTVEGTSNPNLYWYRQAAGRGLQLLFYSVGIGQISSEVPQNLSASRPQDRQFILSSKKLLLSDSGFYLCAWSDRAETQYFGPGTRLLVL.

The CDR3 region is CASSPGTGWNQPQHF. Written as DNA, the CDR3 is TGTGCCAGCAGCCCCGGGACAGGGTGGAATCAGCCCCAGCATTTT. The chain uses TRBV11-2 and TRBJ1-5, with 9 bases fitting TRBD1. The V gene's germline CDR1 is SGHAT and CDR2 FQNNGV. CDR3 length: 15 residues. V lost 5 bases to trimming and J lost 4 bases; unmatched junction nucleotides: 6.

The chain joins TRBV7-3 to TRBJ2-2; 10 bases line up with TRBD2. Germline CDR1 SGHTA, CDR2 FQGTGA. Trimming removed 2 bases from V and 2 bases from J; junction bases left unmatched: 11. The CDR3 is 19 residues long. The CDR3 protein is CASSLFPKASGGNTGELFF. The DNA of the CDR3 is TGTGCCAGCAGCTTATTCCCCAAGGCTAGCGGGGGTAACACCGGGGAGCTGTTTTTT.

The V gene is TRBV15, the J gene TRBJ1-3; D call uncertain. The CDR3 length is 13 residues. Germline-derived CDR1 and CDR2 are LNHNV and YYDKDF (reference sequence). The ends were cut back, 0 bases at V and 4 bases at J, with 4 bases in the middle. CDR3 sequence reads: CATSRDPGNTIYF. CDR3 DNA: TGTGCCACCAGCAGAGATCCGGGAAACACCATATATTTT.

The chain carries TRBV6-6 and TRBJ1-5; D is unclear. The V gene lost 6 bases and the J gene lost 1 base, with 13 bases spanning the gap. The CDR3 covers 15 residues. Germline assignment: CDR1 MNHNY and CDR2 SVGAGI (reference sequence). The CDR3 loop reads CASSQDSASNQPQHF. CDR3 bases: TGTGCCAGCAGCCAAGACTCCGCCAGCAATCAGCCCCAGCATTTT.

This clone was recorded a few times. V is TRBV29-1 and J is TRBJ2-1, with 9 bases identical to TRBD1. Germline CDR1 reads SQVTM; CDR2 reads ANQGSEA. The junction had 8 bases not matched to a gene; V was cut back by 7 bases and J by 7 bases. The CDR3 contains 13 residues. The CDR3 DNA is TGCAGCGCCGAGAGGGACAGGGATAATGAGCAGTTCTTC. It yields the protein CSAERDRDNEQFF.

V usage is TRBV24-1 and J usage is TRBJ1-6; 7 bases map to TRBD1. V trimming: 2 bases; J trimming: 8 bases; junction bases outside the gene matches: 5. Germline V gives CDR1 KGHDR, CDR2 SFDVKD. The CDR3 runs 15 residues. CDR3 loop: CATSDSQGTDSPLHF. The CDR3 nucleotides read TGTGCCACCAGTGATTCCCAGGGGACAGATTCACCCCTCCACTTT.

The chain recombines TRBV24-1 with TRBJ2-3, with TRBD2 as a possible D gene (6 bases). Germline V gives CDR1 KGHDR, CDR2 SFDVKD. Trimming shortened V by 10 bases and J by 3 bases, and 13 bases separated the two germline ends. The CDR3 totals 13 residues. The DNA for the CDR3 is TGTGCCACGCGGAGGGACCTAACAGATACGCAGTATTTT. Its protein is CATRRDLTDTQYF.

This clone appeared a few times. The rearrangement uses TRBV25-1 and TRBJ1-1; D unresolved. The germline V gene has CDR1 MGHDK and CDR2 SYGVNS. V shed 4 bases and J shed 3 bases, with 12 bases lying between them. This CDR3 spans 14 amino acids. In DNA, the CDR3 is TGTGCCAGCAGTGGGTGGGCGGCGGACACTGAAGCTTTCTTT. Protein sequence: CASSGWAADTEAFF.

In its sample, this clone was seen a few times. CDR3 nucleotide sequence: TGTGCCAGCAGTTTAGCCCGGACAGGGGTTGAAAAACTGTTTTTT. Translated: CASSLARTGVEKLFF. This chain joins TRBV28 and TRBJ1-4, with TRBD1 matching over 9 bases. Trimming at V came to 2 bases and at J to 7 bases, leaving 5 bases not matched to a gene. This CDR3 comprises 15 residues. Germline CDR1 reads MDHEN; CDR2 reads SYDVKM.

This rearrangement joins TRBV4-3 to TRBJ1-4, with 9 bases fitting TRBD1. V lost 2 bases to trimming and J lost 8 bases; unmatched junction nucleotides: 18. The germline V gene encodes CDR1 LGHNA and CDR2 YSLEER. The CDR3 is 19 amino acids. The CDR3 reads CASSQRPLNTGTGMEKLFF. The CDR3 DNA reads as TGCGCCAGCAGCCAACGACCGCTGAACACCGGGACAGGGATGGAAAAACTGTTTTTT.

This chain uses TRBV24-1 with TRBJ2-5; TRBD1 matches at 10 bases. J lost 4 bases, V lost 3 bases, and 10 bases had no gene match. The CDR3 sequence is 17 residues long. CDR1 and CDR2 (germline): KGHDR, SFDVKD. CDR3 DNA sequence: TGTGCCACCAGTGATACCTGGGACAGGGGAGTGGGAGAGACCCAGTACTTC. It specifies CATSDTWDRGVGETQYF.

J is TRBJ1-2 and V is TRBV7-8; 9 bases align to TRBD1. With V trimmed by 4 bases and J by 8 bases, 11 bases remained unmatched. The CDR3 runs 15 residues. Germline V gives CDR1 SGHVS, CDR2 FQNEAQ. The CDR3 region is CASSSIRDRVLGYTF. The CDR3 bases are TGTGCCAGCAGCTCGATAAGGGACAGGGTCTTGGGCTACACCTTC.

The chain couples TRBV2 to TRBJ2-1, with D perhaps being TRBD1 or TRBD2 (6 bases each). The CDR3 has 16 residues. Germline loops: CDR1 SNHLY, CDR2 FYNNEI. V lost 5 bases to trimming and J lost 7 bases, with 21 bases between them. The chain's CDR3 is CASSSNGGPRLNEQFF. CDR3 in DNA: TGTGCCAGCAGTTCGAACGGGGGCCCCCGGTTGAATGAGCAGTTCTTC.

This clone was seen a few times. V usage is TRBV7-4 and J usage is TRBJ2-7, with a tentative D call TRBD2 (6 bases). The V end lost 5 bases, the J end lost 3 bases, and 23 bases lay between the germline ends. The CDR3 totals 17 residues. Germline values: CDR1 SGHVT, CDR2 SQSDAQ. CDR3 in DNA: TGTGCCAGCAGCCCATCCACCCCGCGGGGCGGTATCTACGAGCAGTACGTC. Translated: CASSPSTPRGGIYEQYV.

The chain has TRBV2 and TRBJ1-4, with 7 positions matching TRBD1. Trimming removed 6 bases from V and 2 bases from J; junction bases left unmatched: 9. This CDR3 spans 16 amino acids. Germline CDR1 SNHLY, CDR2 FYNNEI. CDR3 DNA: TGTGCCAGCAGCGCAGACAGGGTAGGGACTAATGAAAAACTGTTTTTT. This sequence encodes CASSADRVGTNEKLFF. The full variable domain, in which reference TRBV2 and TRBJ1-4 provide the parts outside the CDR3, is EPEVTQTPSHQVTQMGQEVILRCVPISNHLYFYWYRQILGQKVEFLVSFYNNEISEKSEIFDDQFSVERPDGSNFTLKIRSTKLEDSAMYFCASSADRVGTNEKLFFGSGTQLSVL.

The chain links TRBV28 to TRBJ1-6; a possible D gene is TRBD1 (5 bases). CDR3 size: 13 residues. V lost 4 bases, J lost 18 bases, and 19 bases lay in between. Per germline, CDR1 MDHEN and CDR2 SYDVKM. CDR3 sequence reads: CASSSGAGRGPHF. CDR3 DNA: TGTGCCAGCAGTTCCGGGGCAGGTCGGGGTCCCCACTTT. Together with reference TRBV28 and TRBJ1-6, the CDR3 gives the full variable domain: DVKVTQSSRYLVKRTGEKVFLECVQDMDHENMFWYRQDPGLGLRLIYFSYDVKMKEKGDIPEGYSVSREKKERFSLILESASTNQTSMYLCASSSGAGRGPHFGNGTRLTVT.

The chain recombines TRBV5-1 with TRBJ2-3; tentatively, D is TRBD1 (5 bases). CDR3 size: 15 residues. The V end was cut by 2 bases, the J end by 0 bases, with 10 bases between. Germline lookup yields CDR1 SGHRS and CDR2 YFSETQ. CDR3 residues: CASSLDRTSTDTQYF. Here the CDR3 DNA reads TGCGCCAGCAGCTTAGACAGAACCAGCACAGATACGCAGTATTTT.